This TCR beta chain was identified in a study of shared clonotypes between healthy human individuals (dated by TCRdb to 2018 to 2021). Study-level background: The cohort comprised a couple of women and three men aged 18 to 49 years. To estimate repertoire size and how much clonotypes are shared between individuals, the study performed deep sequencing of blood TCR repertoires from five healthy adults. To increase sequencing depth and limit assay-specific biases, different laboratories used diverse techniques to prepare libraries and sequence TCR repertoires. Each donor's leukapheresis produced roughly between roughly 0.85 and 10 billion PBMCs. Study-wide conclusions, independent of this receptor: Because the study included a small number of donors, the genetic and exposure-history diversity represented was limited. Pairwise subsampling indicated that sequencing depth was expected to affect the degree of clonotype sharing among donors. Sampling was restricted to blood, and TCR repertoires in tissue are likely to differ from TCR repertoires in blood.

Using the deep immunoSEQ assay, TCR CDR3 regions were amplified from genomic DNA by multiplex PCR. Extracted genomic DNA from each cell subset was spread evenly across all wells of several immunoSEQ 96-well plates, with each plate serving as a replicate. For unsorted PBMC, roughly 270 ng genomic DNA, equal to approximately 30,000 T cell genomes, was loaded into each replicate PCR. Ten immunoSEQ deep assay plates were used to sequence the unsorted PBMC genomic DNA. Purified libraries were measured with a Qubit 3.0 fluorometer, size-checked on a Bioanalyzer 2100, and measured again with the KAPA Library Quantification kit. A separate single-read 150-cycle Illumina NextSeq 550 flow cell was used to sequence each immunoSEQ 96-well plate. The original pipeline was this. Because the immunoSEQ output included only junctional sequences and no quality scores, the filtering could not be the same as the filtering used for full-length reads. To assign V/J genes and CDR3, sequences were annotated using PyIR, a Python wrapper for IgBLAST v1.9, with IMGT germline references. Any read was removed if the V/J assignment was weak (E-value above 1e-6), the CDR3 was missing, or the read contained stop codons, out-of-frame junctions, or ambiguous translated residues. V3J clonotypes were defined as sequences sharing an identical inferred V gene, J gene, and CDR3 amino acid sequence. The percentage overlap between two repertoires was calculated by dividing the number of shared unique clonotypes by the size of the smaller repertoire. Repertoire richness was assessed with RTK rarefaction, the Chao1 estimator, and Recon v2.1 estimates of unobserved clonotypes. Sourced from immuneACCESS, this table was stored by TCRdb with only in-frame sequences that have V and J called. A share of the clones is absent; for the studies checked, an unresolved V gene accounts for under half, and the remainder has no known explanation. The D gene and trimming were derived from the DNA, and the V and J assignments and clone size from that table. The sample table holds fewer than 500,000 clones, of which over 60% were seen once. The ten largest clonotypes hold roughly an eighth of the sample.

Inclusive of the bounding cysteine and phenylalanine, the CDR3 is 13 residues long. The entry retains the CDR3 DNA only, 39 bases that are in frame from base 1. V sheds 6 bases and J sheds 1 base, leaving 9 bases between their ends. Taken from the germline V gene, the CDR1 and CDR2 loops are MNHNS and SASEGT. A word on this clone: The antigen this receptor binds is unknown. One base away there is no much larger clone; base qualities are not given.

The donors were healthy, HIV-negative adults who had no recently reported acute infections or vaccinations. Every donor was a Caucasian adult residing in Nashville, Tennessee, USA. For unsorted samples, 70 million to 95 million PBMCs were counted, and genomic DNA was extracted using the QIAamp DNA Blood Mini kit. After blood collection by leukapheresis, PBMCs were isolated using Ficoll-Histopaque density gradient centrifugation and then cryopreserved in the vapor phase of liquid nitrogen. The receptor chain draws on TRBV6-1 and TRBJ1-1; matching of 5 bases hints at TRBD1 as the D gene. This sequence was found in a woman aged 40 to 55 in good health. Some clones in this sample may be carry-over from other donors' samples. The specimen was PBMCs. The CDR3 has the sequence CASSRTQNTEAFF. The DNA sequence is given as TGTGCCAGCAGCCGGACACAGAACACTGAAGCTTTCTTT.